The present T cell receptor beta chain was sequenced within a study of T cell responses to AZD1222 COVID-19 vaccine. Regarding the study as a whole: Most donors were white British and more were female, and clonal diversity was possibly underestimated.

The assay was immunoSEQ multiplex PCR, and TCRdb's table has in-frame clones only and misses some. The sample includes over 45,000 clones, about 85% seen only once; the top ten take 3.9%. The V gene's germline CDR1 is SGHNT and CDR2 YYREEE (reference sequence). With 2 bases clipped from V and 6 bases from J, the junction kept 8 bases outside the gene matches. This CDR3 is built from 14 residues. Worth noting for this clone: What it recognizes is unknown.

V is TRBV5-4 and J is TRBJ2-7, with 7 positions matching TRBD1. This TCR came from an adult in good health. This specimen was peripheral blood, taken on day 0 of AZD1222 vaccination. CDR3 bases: TGTGCCAGCAGCTTAGGAACAGGGGATCGCGAGCAGTACTTC. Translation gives CASSLGTGDREQYF.